The following is a T cell receptor beta chain sequence with its context. From PBMCs, CD4+ and CD8+ T cells were sorted. The data belong to a study of CD8+ T cells in alopecia areata. The CDR3 is 12 amino acids. Germline trimming cut 4 bases from V and 14 bases from J; bases unmatched to any gene: 5. The germline CDR1 and CDR2 sequences are SGHAT and FQNNGV. In each case, RNA was isolated and then reverse transcribed into cDNA as the sequencing template. Assay: immunoSEQ multiplex PCR; the TCRdb copy retains only in-frame clones and omits some. The sample has 150,000 or so clones, about nine tenths seen once.

The chain couples TRBV11-2 to TRBJ1-6, with 7 positions matching TRBD1. The sample in question was CD8+ T cells sorted from blood, obtained at week 0. This sequence originates from a human donor with alopecia areata. CDR3 region: CASSSSDRALHF. The CDR3 nucleotides read TGTGCCAGCAGCTCCTCTGACAGGGCCCTCCACTTT.